The 22 T cell receptor beta chains below were found in one sample sequenced in a study of cytomegalovirus exposure and HLA in healthy donors. The PCR was carried out with 60 Vbeta primers and 13 Jbeta primers. Profiled with immunoSEQ multiplex PCR; TCRdb holds only in-frame clones, not every one. The table lists 90,000 to 120,000 clones, over 70% of them singletons. Sequencing was performed on PBMCs. The receptors come from a young man in good health and CMV-seronegative.

CDR3 loop: CASSFYPGELFF. The CDR3 bases are TGTGCCAGCAGCTTCTACCCCGGGGAGCTGTTTTTT. The rearrangement uses TRBV11-2 and TRBJ2-2; D not resolved. Trimming removed 3 bases at V and 6 bases at J, with 5 bases between. The CDR3 is made up of 12 amino acids. Germline V lookup: CDR1 SGHAT, CDR2 FQNNGV.

The genes are TRBV6-5 and TRBJ2-7; D call uncertain. The CDR3 loop spans 12 amino acids. Trimming stripped 6 bases from V and 4 bases from J, with 10 bases between. Germline-derived CDR1 and CDR2 are MNHEY and SVGAGI. The DNA for the CDR3 is TGTGCCAGCAGGTCACAGCAATACGAGCAGTACTTC. Its translation is CASRSQQYEQYF.

The V call is TRBV14, the J call TRBJ2-7; D is ambiguous. The germline V gene encodes CDR1 SGHDN and CDR2 FVKESK. The CDR3 is 13 amino acids. V shed 0 bases and J shed 6 bases, with 9 bases lying between them. CDR3 residues: CASSQEMISEQYF. In DNA form, the CDR3 reads TGTGCCAGCAGCCAAGAAATGATTAGCGAGCAGTACTTC.

This chain uses TRBV4-1 with TRBJ2-5; 10 bases match TRBD1. With V trimmed by 4 bases and J by 2 bases, 1 base remained unmatched. CDR1 and CDR2 (germline): MGHRA, YSYEKL. The CDR3 is made up of 14 amino acids. CDR3 coding DNA: TGCGCCAGCAGCCGGGACAGGGGACAAGAGACCCAGTACTTC. This encodes CASSRDRGQETQYF.

The chain has TRBV28 and TRBJ2-3; D is possibly TRBD2 (6 bases). The length of the CDR3 is 14 residues. Germline CDR1 is MDHEN and CDR2 is SYDVKM. V lost 3 bases and J 4 bases, leaving 11 bases between the germline ends. This chain's CDR3 is CASSFLGLSDTQYF. The DNA of the CDR3 is TGTGCCAGCAGTTTTTTGGGACTTTCAGATACGCAGTATTTT.

The rearrangement uses TRBV7-8 and TRBJ2-1; 7 nucleotides match TRBD2. CDR1 is SGHVS, CDR2 FQNEAQ, per germline. V trimming: 1 base; J trimming: 8 bases; junction bases outside the gene matches: 5. CDR3 length: 14 amino acids. CDR3 region: CASSLGGLVHEQFF. The CDR3 DNA follows: TGTGCCAGCAGCTTAGGAGGACTAGTCCATGAGCAGTTCTTC.

This chain connects TRBV29-1 to TRBJ2-7, with TRBD2 matching 9 bases. The germline V gene encodes CDR1 SQVTM and CDR2 ANQGSEA. The CDR3 is 16 amino acids. The V and J ends lost 5 bases and 0 bases, in that order; junction bases with no gene match: 11. The CDR3 sequence is CSVRNPGTSFSYEQYF. The CDR3 DNA reads as TGCAGCGTTAGAAACCCCGGGACTAGCTTCTCCTACGAGCAGTACTTC.

The rearrangement uses TRBV27 and TRBJ2-7, with TRBD2 identical over 9 bases. The CDR3 loop spans 13 amino acids. J was trimmed by 4 bases and V by 3 bases; bases with no gene match: 1. Germline CDR1 and CDR2: MNHEY and SMNVEV (reference sequence). This CDR3 is CASSFAGGYEQYF. The DNA of the CDR3 is TGTGCCAGCAGTTTCGCGGGGGGGTACGAGCAGTACTTC.

CDR3 in amino acids: CASSFDSRGYEQYF. DNA for the CDR3: TGTGCCAGCAGCTTCGACTCGCGGGGATACGAGCAGTACTTC. The chain carries TRBV7-2 and TRBJ2-7, with a tentative D call TRBD2 (6 bases). Trimming cost V 3 bases and J 4 bases, with 13 bases left between them. CDR1 and CDR2 (germline): SGHTA, FQGNSA. The CDR3 consists of 14 residues.

This clone was observed a single time. This chain uses TRBV5-6 with TRBJ1-5; D is perhaps TRBD1 (5 bases). CDR1 and CDR2 (germline): SGHDT, YYEEEE. Trimming stripped 2 bases from V and 8 bases from J, with 14 bases between. The CDR3 consists of 14 residues. CDR3 sequence reads: CASSFGQPGEPQHF. CDR3 coding DNA: TGTGCCAGCAGCTTTGGGCAGCCGGGGGAGCCCCAGCATTTT.

The chain joins TRBV6-6 to TRBJ1-1; TRBD1 agrees at 8 bases. Losses at the gene ends were 3 bases for V and 4 bases for J; bases not matched to a gene: 7. The CDR3 has 15 residues. CDR1 is MNHNY and CDR2 is SVGAGI in the germline V gene (reference sequence). CDR3 amino acids: CASSYRGTGGTEAFF. The CDR3 region has the DNA TGTGCCAGCAGTTATCGAGGCACAGGGGGCACTGAAGCTTTCTTT.

J is TRBJ1-5 and V is TRBV7-8; tentative D call: TRBD1 (6 bases). Germline V gene data show CDR1 as SGHVS and CDR2 as FQNEAQ. Trimming removed 1 base from V and 5 bases from J, with 15 bases in between. The CDR3 loop spans 16 amino acids. This CDR3 is CASSLVSGQLDQPQHF. The CDR3 DNA reads TGTGCCAGCAGCTTAGTGTCCGGACAGCTTGATCAGCCCCAGCATTTT.

The rearrangement joins TRBV6-1 to TRBJ1-4, with TRBD1 matching over 7 bases. The CDR3 is 15 residues long. The germline V gene encodes CDR1 MNHNS and CDR2 SASEGT. V lost 5 bases, J lost 4 bases, and 7 bases stayed unmatched. The chain's CDR3 is CASSNLQGNNEKLFF. CDR3 nucleotides: TGTGCCAGCAGTAACTTACAGGGGAATAATGAAAAACTGTTTTTT.

V gene TRBV6-1 combines with J gene TRBJ1-5; 7 nucleotides align to TRBD1. The germline V gene has CDR1 MNHNS and CDR2 SASEGT. The trim removed 4 bases at V and 0 bases at J, leaving 3 bases unmatched. The CDR3 extends over 15 amino acids. The CDR3 nucleotides read TGTGCCAGCAGTGGGGACAGTTATAGCAATCAGCCCCAGCATTTT. Translation gives CASSGDSYSNQPQHF.

The V and J genes are TRBV9 and TRBJ2-4; D is possibly TRBD2 (6 bases). Trimming left V 4 bases short and J 3 bases short, with 11 bases between. The CDR3 sequence is 14 residues long. CDR1 SGDLS and CDR2 YYNGEE come from the germline V gene. The CDR3 region is CASSPREDKNIQYF. The CDR3 region has the DNA TGTGCCAGCAGCCCGAGGGAGGACAAAAACATTCAGTACTTC.

The rearrangement joins TRBV5-6 to TRBJ1-1; the match to TRBD1 covers 7 bases. V was clipped by 4 bases and J by 8 bases; unmatched bases: 5. The CDR3 spans 12 residues. Per the germline V gene, CDR1 is SGHDT and CDR2 is YYEEEE. CDR3 region: CASSVTGKEAFF. In DNA, the CDR3 is TGTGCCAGCAGCGTGACAGGGAAGGAAGCTTTCTTT.

This clone was counted a single time. The chain has TRBV5-1 and TRBJ2-7; TRBD2 might be the D (6 bases). The CDR3 has 15 residues. Trimming stripped 4 bases from V and 1 base from J, with 15 bases between. Germline V gene sequence: CDR1 SGHRS, CDR2 YFSETQ. The CDR3 DNA reads TGCGCCAGCAGCCTCGGGGCGGGGCTATCCTACGAGCAGTACTTC. This codes for CASSLGAGLSYEQYF.

The chain employs TRBV18 and TRBJ2-7; perhaps TRBD2 as D (6 bases). The CDR3 has 13 residues. The germline V gene encodes CDR1 KGHSH and CDR2 LQKENI. Trimming removed 6 bases from V and 12 bases from J, with 21 bases in between. Here the CDR3 DNA reads TGTGCCAGCTCTGTTCTCGAGCGGGCGTTCTTGTACTTC. It specifies CASSVLERAFLYF.

CDR3 in amino acids: CASSVDGGGNEQYF. The DNA of the CDR3 is TGTGCCAGCAGCGTAGACGGGGGAGGGAACGAGCAGTACTTC. The J gene is TRBJ2-7, the V gene TRBV9; 7 nucleotides line up with TRBD2. The length of the CDR3 is 14 residues. Trimming removed 0 bases from V and 5 bases from J; junction bases left unmatched: 5. The V gene's germline CDR1 is SGDLS and CDR2 YYNGEE.

This chain joins TRBV4-1 and TRBJ2-1; 7 bases align to TRBD2. Germline-derived CDR1 and CDR2 are MGHRA and YSYEKL. CDR3 length equals 17 residues. The V and J ends lost 1 base and 7 bases, in that order; junction bases with no gene match: 13. The DNA for the CDR3 is TGCGCCAGCAGCCAAGTACAAGCGACTAGCCCAGGGAATGAGCAGTTCTTC. It yields the protein CASSQVQATSPGNEQFF.

The CDR3 bases are TGCGCCAGCAGCTTCGGTAGGGGTACACATGGCTACGAGCAGTACTTC. It translates to CASSFGRGTHGYEQYF. The chain is built from TRBV5-1 and TRBJ2-7; possible D gene TRBD1, 5 bases. V lost 2 bases and J 3 bases, leaving 18 bases between the germline ends. The V gene's germline CDR1 is SGHRS and CDR2 YFSETQ. The CDR3 consists of 16 residues.

This clone was observed a handful of times. In DNA, the CDR3 is TGCGCCAGCAGTGGGACAGGGCGGCCCACTGAAGCTTTCTTT. Translated, it gives CASSGTGRPTEAFF. The chain is built from TRBV10-1 and TRBJ1-1; 8 positions match TRBD1. The germline gives CDR1 WNHNN, CDR2 SYGVQD (reference sequence). This CDR3 comprises 14 residues. Trimming cost V 4 bases and J 4 bases; bases outside gene matches: 5.